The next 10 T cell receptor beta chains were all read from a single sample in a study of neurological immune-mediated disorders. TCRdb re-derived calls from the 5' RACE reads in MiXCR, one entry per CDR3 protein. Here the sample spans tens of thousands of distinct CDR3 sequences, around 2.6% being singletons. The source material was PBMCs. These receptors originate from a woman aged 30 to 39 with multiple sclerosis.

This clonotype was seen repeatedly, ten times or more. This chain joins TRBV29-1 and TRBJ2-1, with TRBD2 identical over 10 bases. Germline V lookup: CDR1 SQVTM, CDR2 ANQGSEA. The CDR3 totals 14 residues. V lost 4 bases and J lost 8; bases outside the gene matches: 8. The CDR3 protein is CSVGALAGDDEQFF. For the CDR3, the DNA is TGCAGCGTTGGGGCCCTAGCGGGAGACGATGAGCAGTTCTTC.

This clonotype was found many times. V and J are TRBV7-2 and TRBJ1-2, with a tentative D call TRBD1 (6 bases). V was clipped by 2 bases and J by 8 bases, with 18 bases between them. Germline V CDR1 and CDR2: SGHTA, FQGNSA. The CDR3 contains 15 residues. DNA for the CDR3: TGTGCCAGCAGCTTAATCGGAGGGGGGGCGGAGGGCTACACCTTC. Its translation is CASSLIGGGAEGYTF.

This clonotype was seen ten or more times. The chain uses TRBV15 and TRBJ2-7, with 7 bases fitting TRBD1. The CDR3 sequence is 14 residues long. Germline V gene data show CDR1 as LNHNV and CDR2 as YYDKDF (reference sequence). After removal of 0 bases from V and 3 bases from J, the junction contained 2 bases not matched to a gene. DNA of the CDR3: TGTGCCACCAGCAGAGATAACAGGGGCTACGAGCAGTACTTC. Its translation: CATSRDNRGYEQYF.

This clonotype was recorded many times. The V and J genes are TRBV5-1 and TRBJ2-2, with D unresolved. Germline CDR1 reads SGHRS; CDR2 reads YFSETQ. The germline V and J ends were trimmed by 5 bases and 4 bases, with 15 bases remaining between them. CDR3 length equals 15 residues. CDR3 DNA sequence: TGCGCCAGCAGAAAAAGGTCGGTGGGCACCGGGGAGCTGTTTTTT. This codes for CASRKRSVGTGELFF.

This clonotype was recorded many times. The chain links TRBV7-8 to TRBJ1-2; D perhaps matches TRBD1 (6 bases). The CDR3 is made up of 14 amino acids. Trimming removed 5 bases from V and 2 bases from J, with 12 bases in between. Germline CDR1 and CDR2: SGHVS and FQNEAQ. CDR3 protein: CASSGQTGNYGYTF. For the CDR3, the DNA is TGTGCCAGCAGCGGACAGACAGGAAACTATGGCTACACCTTC.

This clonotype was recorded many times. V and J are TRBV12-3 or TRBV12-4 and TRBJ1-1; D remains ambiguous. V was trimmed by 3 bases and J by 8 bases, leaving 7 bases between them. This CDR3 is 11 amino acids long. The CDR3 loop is CASSLVSEAFF. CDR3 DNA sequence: TGTGCCAGCAGTTTGGTGTCCGAAGCTTTCTTT.

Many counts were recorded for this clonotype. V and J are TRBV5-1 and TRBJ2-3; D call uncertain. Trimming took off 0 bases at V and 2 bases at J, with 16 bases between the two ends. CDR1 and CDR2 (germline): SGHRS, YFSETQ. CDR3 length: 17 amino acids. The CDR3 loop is CASSLAPDGAFTDTQYF. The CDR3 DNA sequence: TGCGCCAGCAGCTTGGCGCCGGACGGCGCGTTCACAGATACGCAGTATTTT.

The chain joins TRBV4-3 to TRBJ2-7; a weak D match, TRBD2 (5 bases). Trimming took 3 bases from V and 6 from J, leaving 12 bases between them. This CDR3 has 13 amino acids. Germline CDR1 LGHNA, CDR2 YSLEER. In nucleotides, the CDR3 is TGCGCCAGCAGCCATTCCACTAGAGCCGAGCAGTACTTC. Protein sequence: CASSHSTRAEQYF.

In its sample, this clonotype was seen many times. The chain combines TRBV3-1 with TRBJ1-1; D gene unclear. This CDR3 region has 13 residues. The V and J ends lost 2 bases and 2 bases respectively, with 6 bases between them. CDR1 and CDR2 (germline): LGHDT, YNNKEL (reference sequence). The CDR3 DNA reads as TGTGCCAGCAGCCAAACGAGCAACACTGAAGCTTTCTTT. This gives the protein CASSQTSNTEAFF. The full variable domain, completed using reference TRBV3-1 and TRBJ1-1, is DTAVSQTPKYLVTQMGNDKSIKCEQNLGHDTMYWYKQDSKKFLKIMFSYNNKELIINETVPNRFSPKSPDKAHLNLHINSLELGDSAVYFCASSQTSNTEAFFGQGTRLTVV.

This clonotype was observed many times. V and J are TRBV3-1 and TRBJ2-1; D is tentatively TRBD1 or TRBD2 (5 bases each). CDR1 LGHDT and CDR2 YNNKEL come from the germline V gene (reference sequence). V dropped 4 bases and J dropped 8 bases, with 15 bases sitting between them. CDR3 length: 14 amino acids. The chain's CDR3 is CASSPPGTGDEQFF. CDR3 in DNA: TGTGCCAGCAGCCCACCAGGGACCGGCGATGAGCAGTTCTTC.